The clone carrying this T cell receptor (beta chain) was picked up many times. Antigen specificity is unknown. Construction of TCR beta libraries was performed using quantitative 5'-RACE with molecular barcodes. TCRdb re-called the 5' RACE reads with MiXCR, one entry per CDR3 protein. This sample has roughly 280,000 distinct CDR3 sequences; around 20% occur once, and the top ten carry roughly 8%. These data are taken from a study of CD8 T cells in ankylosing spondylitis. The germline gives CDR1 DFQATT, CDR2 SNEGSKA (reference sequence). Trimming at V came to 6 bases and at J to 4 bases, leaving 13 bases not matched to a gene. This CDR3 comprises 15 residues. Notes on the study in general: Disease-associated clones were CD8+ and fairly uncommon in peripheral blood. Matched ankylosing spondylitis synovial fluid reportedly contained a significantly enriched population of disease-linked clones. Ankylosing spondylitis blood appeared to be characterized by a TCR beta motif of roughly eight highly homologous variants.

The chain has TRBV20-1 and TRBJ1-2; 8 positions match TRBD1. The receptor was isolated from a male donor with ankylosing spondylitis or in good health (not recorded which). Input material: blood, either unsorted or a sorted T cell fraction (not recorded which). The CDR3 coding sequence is TGCAGTGCAACACCAGGGGGCTCGGTGGGCTATGGCTACACCTTC. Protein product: CSATPGGSVGYGYTF.